These 25 T cell receptor beta chains were all obtained from the same sample, sequenced in a study of blood T cell repertoires in COVID-19. Sequencing was performed with immunoSEQ multiplex PCR; in TCRdb, only in-frame clones are kept and a portion is missing. The data contain fewer than 200,000 clones, around 87% of them singletons. The sample consisted of peripheral blood. Source of these receptors: a woman older than 75 with COVID-19, enrolled during active disease.

The genes are TRBV2 and TRBJ1-1, with D uncertain. This CDR3 contains 16 residues. The ends were cut back, 4 bases at V and 0 bases at J, with 15 bases in the middle. Germline CDR1 reads SNHLY; CDR2 reads FYNNEI. Written as DNA, the CDR3 is TGTGCCAGCAGTGCGGTTCAGGCAAGCATGAACACTGAAGCTTTCTTT. Residues: CASSAVQASMNTEAFF.

The genes are TRBV19 and TRBJ2-7; 8 bases are shared with TRBD2. Germline V gene sequence: CDR1 LNHDA, CDR2 SQIVND (reference sequence). Germline trimming cut 2 bases from V and 5 bases from J; bases unmatched to any gene: 8. The CDR3 runs 15 residues. CDR3 loop: CASSILSGSFNEQYF. CDR3 DNA sequence: TGTGCCAGTAGTATACTCAGCGGGAGTTTCAACGAGCAGTACTTC.

The chain links TRBV7-3 to TRBJ1-1; D unclear. Germline V gene data show CDR1 as SGHTA and CDR2 as FQGTGA. V shed 3 bases and J shed 2 bases, with 7 bases lying between them. The CDR3 has 13 residues. CDR3 loop: CASSFRVNTEAFF. CDR3 nucleotide sequence: TGTGCCAGCAGCTTTCGGGTAAACACTGAAGCTTTCTTT.

The chain uses TRBV28 and TRBJ2-1; 9 bases agree with TRBD2. The CDR3 has 15 amino acids. Per the germline V gene, CDR1 is MDHEN and CDR2 is SYDVKM. The junction had 11 bases not matched to a gene; V was cut back by 6 bases and J by 8 bases. CDR3 DNA sequence: TGTGCCAGCAGACTTACCGGGACTAGCAATTATGAGCAGTTCTTC. Its translation: CASRLTGTSNYEQFF.

This clone was counted once. J is TRBJ1-1 and V is TRBV18; tentatively, D is TRBD1 (5 bases). Germline V gene lookup returns CDR1 KGHSH and CDR2 LQKENI. The CDR3 has 16 residues. Trimming cost V 1 base and J 1 base, with 13 bases left between them. The CDR3 sequence: CASSPLGRGPNTEAFF. The CDR3 DNA follows: TGTGCCAGCTCACCACTCGGGAGGGGCCCGAACACTGAAGCTTTCTTT. Looking up the rest from reference TRBV18 and TRBJ1-1 gives the full variable domain: NAGVMQNPRHLVRRRGQEARLRCSPMKGHSHVYWYRQLPEEGLKFMVYLQKENIIDESGMPKERFSAEFPKEGPSILRIQQVVRGDSAAYFCASSPLGRGPNTEAFFGQGTRLTVV.

This chain connects TRBV11-2 to TRBJ1-1, with 7 bases matching TRBD1. Germline loops: CDR1 SGHAT, CDR2 FQNNGV. Trimming cost V 4 bases and J 3 bases; bases outside gene matches: 14. CDR3 length: 17 residues. The CDR3 loop reads CASSSPQGMRGDTEAFF. The CDR3 nucleotides are TGTGCCAGCAGCTCACCACAGGGGATGAGGGGAGACACTGAAGCTTTCTTT.

The CDR3 nucleotides read TGCAGCGTTCGACAAGGAGGGCCAGGAGATACGCAGTATTTT. Translating it yields CSVRQGGPGDTQYF. The rearrangement links TRBV29-1 to TRBJ2-3; a possible D gene is TRBD2 (6 bases). The germline V gene has CDR1 SQVTM and CDR2 ANQGSEA. Deletions cut 5 bases from V and 5 bases from J, with 17 bases between. CDR3 length equals 14 residues.

The rearrangement joins TRBV6-2 or TRBV6-3 to TRBJ1-3, with TRBD1 matching over 7 bases. The trim removed 5 bases at V and 0 bases at J, leaving 4 bases unmatched. The germline CDR1 and CDR2 sequences are MNHEY and SVGEGT. CDR3 length: 15 residues. Here the CDR3 DNA reads TGTGCCAGCAGTGATCGGACAGGCTCTGGAAACACCATATATTTT. Translated, it gives CASSDRTGSGNTIYF.

The chain recombines TRBV28 with TRBJ2-5, with 12 positions matching TRBD2. The CDR3 is made up of 19 amino acids. The V gene end was trimmed by 3 bases and the J gene end by 5 bases; junction bases not matched to a gene: 16. Germline V lookup: CDR1 MDHEN, CDR2 SYDVKM. CDR3 bases: TGTGCCAGCAGTTTCCCCGACAGGCTAGCGGGAGGGCCGGATGAGACCCAGTACTTC. Residues: CASSFPDRLAGGPDETQYF.

The rearrangement uses TRBV2 and TRBJ2-1; 8 bases align to TRBD2. J gave up 4 bases and V 4 bases, and 12 bases lay outside the gene matches. Germline assignment: CDR1 SNHLY and CDR2 FYNNEI. CDR3 length equals 17 residues. CDR3: CASSGLGGLALYNEQFF. CDR3 bases: TGTGCCAGCAGTGGGCTCGGCGGACTAGCTCTTTACAATGAGCAGTTCTTC.

For this clone: One end of the junction varies from germline; a read error may be responsible. The V gene is TRBV7-3, the J gene TRBJ1-2; 9 bases line up with TRBD1. The germline V gene has CDR1 SGHTA and CDR2 FQGTGA. CDR3 size: 13 residues. CDR3 DNA sequence: TGTGCCAGCAGCGCAAGGACAGGGGACGCACCAATCTTC. Protein sequence: CASSARTGDAPIF.

V gene TRBV15 combines with J gene TRBJ1-5; 7 positions match TRBD1. With 1 base clipped from V and 8 bases from J, the junction kept 14 bases outside the gene matches. Germline assignment: CDR1 LNHNV and CDR2 YYDKDF (reference sequence). This CDR3 is built from 17 residues. The DNA for the CDR3 is TGTGCCACCAGCAGAGCTAAATCCTCAACGACAGGGAAGCCCCAGCATTTT. Translated, it gives CATSRAKSSTTGKPQHF.

The chain links TRBV6-2 or TRBV6-3 to TRBJ2-7; no clear D. This CDR3 comprises 14 residues. Germline loops: CDR1 MNHEY, CDR2 SVGEGT. Trimming stripped 4 bases from V and 2 bases from J, with 12 bases between. The CDR3 DNA is TGTGCCAGCAGTTCGGCGGAAAAGACCTACGAGCAGTACTTC. Translation: CASSSAEKTYEQYF.

The chain couples TRBV5-6 to TRBJ2-3; D gene ambiguous. This CDR3 region has 11 residues. Deletions cut 5 bases from V and 5 bases from J, with 6 bases between. Germline V gives CDR1 SGHDT, CDR2 YYEEEE. The CDR3 loop reads CASRHRDTQYF. The CDR3 nucleotides read TGTGCCAGCAGACATCGAGATACGCAGTATTTT.

Here the CDR3 DNA reads TGTGCCAGCTCTCGAGGACAGGGTGGGGATGAAAAACTGTTTTTT. Amino acid sequence: CASSRGQGGDEKLFF. This rearrangement joins TRBV18 to TRBJ1-4, with TRBD1 matching 8 bases. Trimming at V came to 6 bases and at J to 6 bases, leaving 9 bases not matched to a gene. The CDR3 runs 15 residues. Per germline, CDR1 KGHSH and CDR2 LQKENI.

The J gene is TRBJ1-5, the V gene TRBV29-1, with D uncertain. Germline CDR1 SQVTM, CDR2 ANQGSEA. This CDR3 is built from 15 residues. Trimming took 7 bases from V and 2 from J, leaving 18 bases between them. The chain's CDR3 is CSAADGLLGNQPQHF. The DNA for the CDR3 is TGCAGCGCTGCTGACGGACTCTTGGGCAATCAGCCCCAGCATTTT. The full variable domain, with the rest looked up from reference TRBV29-1 and TRBJ1-5, is SAVISQKPSRDICQRGTSLTIQCQVDSQVTMMFWYRQQPGQSLTLIATANQGSEATYESGFVIDKFPISRPNLTFSTLTVSNMSPEDSSIYLCSAADGLLGNQPQHFGDGTRLSIL.

This chain connects TRBV16 to TRBJ2-7; TRBD2 matches at 14 bases. Germline CDR1 is KGHSY and CDR2 is FQNENV. The junction had 5 bases not matched to a gene; V was cut back by 2 bases and J by 5 bases. The CDR3 is 16 amino acids. The CDR3 coding sequence is TGTGCCAGCAGCCAAGGGGGACTAGCGGGAGTAGACGAGCAGTACTTC. Amino acid sequence: CASSQGGLAGVDEQYF.

The chain uses TRBV19 and TRBJ2-3; D is unresolved. V dropped 3 bases and J dropped 4 bases, with 11 bases sitting between them. Looked up from germline, CDR1 is LNHDA and CDR2 is SQIVND (reference sequence). The length of the CDR3 is 14 residues. Written as DNA, the CDR3 is TGTGCCAGTAGTATTGGAACTCAGGCAGATACGCAGTATTTT. It translates to CASSIGTQADTQYF.

The chain carries TRBV9 and TRBJ2-2, with 7 bases fitting TRBD2. The CDR3 contains 15 residues. CDR1 and CDR2 (germline): SGDLS, YYNGEE. V trimming: 4 bases; J trimming: 8 bases; junction bases outside the gene matches: 11. Written as DNA, the CDR3 is TGTGCCAGCAGCCTCTCCGGGACTACAATAGGGGAGCTGTTTTTT. Translating it yields CASSLSGTTIGELFF.

The V gene is TRBV6-1, the J gene TRBJ2-1; TRBD2 matches 11 bases. CDR3 length: 17 residues. CDR1 MNHNS and CDR2 SASEGT come from the germline V gene. J gave up 7 bases and V 3 bases, and 11 bases lay outside the gene matches. The CDR3, as DNA: TGTGCCAGCAGTGAGTACTTAGCGGGAGGGCCGGGAAATGAGCAGTTCTTC. It encodes CASSEYLAGGPGNEQFF.

The chain recombines TRBV2 with TRBJ2-2; TRBD1 matches 11 bases. The CDR3 is made up of 18 amino acids. Germline lookup yields CDR1 SNHLY and CDR2 FYNNEI. V was pared by 5 bases and J by 6 bases, with 14 bases of the junction left unmatched. The chain's CDR3 is CASSSRGRTGGAAGELFF. The CDR3 region has the DNA TGTGCCAGCAGTTCAAGGGGAAGGACAGGGGGCGCGGCCGGGGAGCTGTTTTTT.

The chain uses TRBV27 and TRBJ2-1, with 10 bases identical to TRBD2. Germline V gene sequence: CDR1 MNHEY, CDR2 SMNVEV (reference sequence). The CDR3 spans 19 residues. The J segment lost 0 bases and the V segment lost 4 bases, leaving 12 bases of the junction unmatched. The chain's CDR3 is CASSWRGELAGSSYNEQFF. DNA of the CDR3: TGTGCCAGCAGTTGGCGGGGAGAACTAGCGGGGAGCTCCTACAATGAGCAGTTCTTC.

The rearrangement uses TRBV4-3 and TRBJ2-7; 7 nucleotides match TRBD2. J gave up 2 bases and V 0 bases, and 4 bases lay outside the gene matches. The CDR3 has 15 amino acids. The germline V gene has CDR1 LGHNA and CDR2 YSLEER. CDR3 region: CASSQDWGGAYEQYF. The CDR3 DNA sequence: TGCGCCAGCAGCCAAGACTGGGGGGGTGCCTACGAGCAGTACTTC.

This clone occurred a few times. The DNA of the CDR3 is TGTGCCAGCAGTTTATCGGGCAGGGACACTGAAGCTTTCTTT. Translation gives CASSLSGRDTEAFF. The chain joins TRBV27 to TRBJ1-1, with D possibly TRBD1 on 5 matching bases. The CDR3 contains 14 residues. Trimming pared 0 bases from V and 3 bases from J, leaving 8 bases between. Germline V gene data show CDR1 as MNHEY and CDR2 as SMNVEV (reference sequence).

This chain links TRBV6-4 with TRBJ2-1, with D possibly being TRBD2 (5 bases). Trimming removed 6 bases from V and 9 bases from J, with 21 bases in between. The CDR3 spans 15 residues. Germline CDR1 and CDR2: MRHNA and SNTAGT. As DNA, the CDR3 is TGTGCCAGCAGCTCAGAAGCCTCAGCGGAGTTTGAGCAGTTCTTC. As protein: CASSSEASAEFEQFF.